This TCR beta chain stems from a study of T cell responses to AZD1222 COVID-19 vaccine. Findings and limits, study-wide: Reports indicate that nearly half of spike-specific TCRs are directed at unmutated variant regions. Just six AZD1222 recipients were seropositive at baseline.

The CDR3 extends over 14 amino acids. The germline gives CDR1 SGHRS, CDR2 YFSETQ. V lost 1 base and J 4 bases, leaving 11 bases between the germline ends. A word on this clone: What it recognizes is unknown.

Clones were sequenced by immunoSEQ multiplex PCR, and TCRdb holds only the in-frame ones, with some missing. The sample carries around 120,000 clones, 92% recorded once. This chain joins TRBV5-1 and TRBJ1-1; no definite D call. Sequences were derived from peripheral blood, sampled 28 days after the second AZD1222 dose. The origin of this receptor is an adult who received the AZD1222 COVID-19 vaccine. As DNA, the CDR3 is TGCGCCAGCAGCTTGACACCCAAGGGCACTGAAGCTTTCTTT. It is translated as CASSLTPKGTEAFF.